The 25 T cell receptor beta chains given below trace back to one sample, sequenced in a study of T cell responses to AZD1222 COVID-19 vaccine (dated by TCRdb to the early 2020s). In the paper's terms, the time point label means: baseline before first vaccination. The library was produced with the immunoSEQ multiplex PCR assay. Imported from immuneACCESS, the table was reduced by TCRdb to in-frame sequences with V and J called. These copies leave out some clones; in studies compared against another copy, an unresolved V gene accounts for under half, and the cause of the remainder is not known. This sample lists 90,000 to 100,000 clones; 85% to 90% were detected once. The ten largest clones add up to 3.7% of the sample. The input for sequencing was peripheral blood, taken on day 0 of AZD1222 vaccination. The receptor source for this set is an adult in good health.

V gene TRBV2 combines with J gene TRBJ1-5; TRBD1 aligns across 10 bases. The length of the CDR3 is 15 residues. With 7 bases clipped from V and 3 bases from J, the junction kept 6 bases outside the gene matches. Germline CDR1 is SNHLY and CDR2 is FYNNEI. The CDR3 DNA reads as TGTGCCAGCAAAACCGGGACAGGGGACAATCAGCCCCAGCATTTT. This translates into CASKTGTGDNQPQHF. Supplemented by reference TRBV2 and TRBJ1-5, the full variable domain reads EPEVTQTPSHQVTQMGQEVILRCVPISNHLYFYWYRQILGQKVEFLVSFYNNEISEKSEIFDDQFSVERPDGSNFTLKIRSTKLEDSAMYFCASKTGTGDNQPQHFGDGTRLSIL.

The DNA for the CDR3 is TGTGCCAGCAGCCAAGATTCCGGGCACGCTTTCTTT. Its protein product is CASSQDSGHAFF. The chain has TRBV3-1 (or the pseudogene TRBV3-2) and TRBJ1-1, with D hard to call. There are 12 residues in the CDR3. Germline CDR1 LGHDT, CDR2 YNNKEL (reference sequence). The V end lost 0 bases, the J end lost 11 bases, and 10 bases lay between the germline ends.

The rearrangement uses TRBV5-1 and TRBJ1-1; D gene uncertain. The length of the CDR3 is 14 residues. CDR1 is SGHRS, CDR2 YFSETQ, per germline. Trimming cost V 0 bases and J 1 base, with 7 bases left between them. CDR3: CASSLGSSNTEAFF. The CDR3, as DNA: TGCGCCAGCAGCTTGGGCAGCTCGAACACTGAAGCTTTCTTT.

The chain links TRBV6-6 to TRBJ1-4; TRBD1 matches at 7 bases. The V gene end was trimmed by 5 bases and the J gene end by 4 bases; junction bases not matched to a gene: 1. The CDR3 is 13 amino acids. Germline CDR1 and CDR2: MNHNY and SVGAGI (reference sequence). In nucleotides, the CDR3 is TGTGCCAGCAGTAGACAGGGTAATGAAAAACTGTTTTTT. Protein product: CASSRQGNEKLFF.

CDR3 sequence: CASSTTTGGGQPQHF. In nucleotides, the CDR3 is TGTGCCAGTAGTACCACGACAGGGGGAGGGCAGCCCCAGCATTTT. This chain links TRBV19 with TRBJ1-5, with 9 bases identical to TRBD1. V shed 4 bases, J shed 7 bases, and the junction held 8 bases outside the gene matches. The CDR3 sequence is 15 residues long. The germline V gene encodes CDR1 LNHDA and CDR2 SQIVND (reference sequence).

Written as DNA, the CDR3 is TGCGCCAGCAGCTTGGCCGGGCTTTCGGCAACCTATAATTCACCCCTCCACTTT. Translating gives CASSLAGLSATYNSPLHF. V gene TRBV5-1 combines with J gene TRBJ1-6, with D hard to call. The CDR3 runs to 18 residues. Germline lookup yields CDR1 SGHRS and CDR2 YFSETQ. Trimming left V 0 bases short and J 2 bases short, with 15 bases between.

The chain combines TRBV5-4 with TRBJ2-1; 11 positions agree with TRBD2. Germline V gene data show CDR1 as SGHNT and CDR2 as YYREEE (reference sequence). J lost 9 bases, V lost 0 bases, and 2 bases had no gene match. This CDR3 has 14 residues. The CDR3 region has the DNA TGTGCCAGCAGCTTGGTAGGGACTAGCGGTGAGCAGTTCTTC. Amino acids: CASSLVGTSGEQFF. Variable domain in full (rest from reference TRBV5-4 and TRBJ2-1): ETGVTQSPTHLIKTRGQQVTLRCSSQSGHNTVSWYQQALGQGPQFIFQYYREEENGRGNFPPRFSGLQFPNYSSELNVNALELDDSALYLCASSLVGTSGEQFFGPGTRLTVL.

The chain is built from TRBV7-9 and TRBJ2-7; D gene uncertain. The germline V gene has CDR1 SEHNR and CDR2 FQNEAQ (reference sequence). The CDR3 has 13 amino acids. With 1 base removed from V and 0 bases from J, the gap between germline ends came to 4 bases. CDR3 nucleotides: TGTGCCAGCAGCTTAGAGAGCTCCTACGAGCAGTACTTC. Its translation: CASSLESSYEQYF.

This clone was counted once. V and J are TRBV6-6 and TRBJ2-3; no clear D gene. This CDR3 contains 13 residues. Trimming took 6 bases from V and 2 from J, leaving 9 bases between them. Germline V lookup: CDR1 MNHNY, CDR2 SVGAGI (reference sequence). The CDR3 coding sequence is TGTGCCAGCAGCAAACGGCTCACAGATACGCAGTATTTT. It codes for CASSKRLTDTQYF.

This clone was seen only once. Here the CDR3 DNA reads TGTGCCAGCAGCTTAGGGACCGGGACAGGGACGCAGTATTTT. Translation: CASSLGTGTGTQYF. The chain carries TRBV11-2 and TRBJ2-3; 9 bases are shared with TRBD1. This CDR3 is 14 amino acids long. CDR1 is SGHAT, CDR2 FQNNGV, per germline. V was pared by 1 base and J by 9 bases, with 5 bases of the junction left unmatched.

The rearrangement links TRBV6-5 to TRBJ2-3; D is uncertain. Trimming took off 2 bases at V and 0 bases at J, with 12 bases between the two ends. The CDR3 sequence is 16 residues long. Germline CDR1 reads MNHEY; CDR2 reads SVGAGI. The CDR3 loop reads CASSYGSILSTDTQYF. As DNA, the CDR3 is TGTGCCAGCAGTTACGGGTCCATTCTTAGCACAGATACGCAGTATTTT.

This rearrangement joins TRBV11-3 to TRBJ2-2, with 10 bases identical to TRBD2. V shed 1 base, J shed 6 bases, and the junction held 14 bases outside the gene matches. The CDR3 length is 19 residues. Germline V gene sequence: CDR1 SGHNT, CDR2 YENEEA. The CDR3: CASSLALAGVIGPAGELFF. In DNA, the CDR3 is TGTGCCAGCAGCTTAGCGCTAGCGGGGGTAATTGGTCCGGCCGGGGAGCTGTTTTTT.

The chain couples TRBV29-1 to TRBJ1-5, with D maybe TRBD1 (6 bases). Trimming removed 6 bases from V and 7 bases from J, with 16 bases in between. The CDR3 loop spans 13 amino acids. Germline V gives CDR1 SQVTM, CDR2 ANQGSEA. The CDR3 nucleotides read TGCAGCGTAGACTCAGGGGCAGACCAGCCCCAGCATTTT. Translating gives CSVDSGADQPQHF.

V gene TRBV28 combines with J gene TRBJ2-7; D is uncertain. Trimming cost V 4 bases and J 3 bases, with 16 bases left between them. The CDR3 runs 15 residues. Germline V gene lookup returns CDR1 MDHEN and CDR2 SYDVKM. The CDR3 coding sequence is TGTGCCAGCAGTTCCTTAGAGTCACTCCTCTACGAGCAGTACTTC. This encodes CASSSLESLLYEQYF.

This chain joins TRBV23-1 and TRBJ1-6, with 10 nucleotides matching TRBD1. TRBV23-1 is placed among ORFs of uncertain function. With V trimmed by 0 bases and J by 9 bases, 5 bases remained unmatched. This CDR3 contains 16 residues. The CDR3: CASSQSGQGKGSPLHF. The CDR3 DNA reads TGCGCCAGCAGTCAATCGGGACAGGGGAAGGGTTCACCCCTCCACTTT.

This chain uses TRBV4-1 with TRBJ1-3; no reliable D call. V gave up 4 bases and J gave up 0 bases, with 13 bases separating them. The CDR3 covers 16 residues. Germline V gene lookup returns CDR1 MGHRA and CDR2 YSYEKL. The CDR3 here is CASSPSTFRSGNTIYF. The CDR3 coding sequence is TGCGCCAGCAGCCCATCTACTTTTCGCTCTGGAAACACCATATATTTT.

The gene calls are TRBV10-2 and TRBJ1-5, with D maybe TRBD1 (6 bases). The length of the CDR3 is 16 residues. V dropped 8 bases and J dropped 1 base, with 18 bases sitting between them. Germline assignment: CDR1 WSHSY and CDR2 SAAADI. CDR3 in amino acids: CASGDWGQLSNQPQHF. In DNA, the CDR3 is TGCGCCAGCGGGGATTGGGGGCAGCTAAGCAATCAGCCCCAGCATTTT.

As DNA, the CDR3 is TGTGCCACCAGTGAGGCGGGTGGTCAGCCCCAGCATTTT. Translating it yields CATSEAGGQPQHF. V is TRBV24-1 and J is TRBJ1-5; D gene ambiguous. There are 13 residues in the CDR3. With 4 bases removed from V and 6 bases from J, the gap between germline ends came to 9 bases. Germline assignment: CDR1 KGHDR and CDR2 SFDVKD.

This clone was detected once. The chain couples TRBV7-8 to TRBJ1-2, with 9 bases lining up with TRBD1. There are 15 residues in the CDR3. The V segment lost 4 bases and the J segment 4 bases; nucleotides outside the gene matches: 7. Germline V gene sequence: CDR1 SGHVS, CDR2 FQNEAQ. The DNA of the CDR3 is TGTGCCAGCAGCTCGGTTACAGGGGGCGGCTATGGCTACACCTTC. This sequence encodes CASSSVTGGGYGYTF.

The V call is TRBV5-1, the J call TRBJ1-1; the match to TRBD1 covers 7 bases. The CDR3 covers 14 residues. Germline CDR1 SGHRS, CDR2 YFSETQ. Trimming took 9 bases from V and 1 from J; bases not matched to a gene: 9. CDR3 loop: CATTRGAGNTEAFF. CDR3 in DNA: TGCGCCACCACCAGGGGGGCAGGGAACACTGAAGCTTTCTTT.

This chain uses TRBV6-5 with TRBJ1-2; D perhaps matches TRBD1 (5 bases). Per the germline V gene, CDR1 is MNHEY and CDR2 is SVGAGI. The ends were cut back, 2 bases at V and 6 bases at J, with 13 bases in the middle. The CDR3 is 14 residues long. CDR3 sequence (DNA): TGTGCCAGCAGTTACGTGGCGAGGGGTGATGGCTACACCTTC. Amino acids: CASSYVARGDGYTF.

This clone has more than one count but fewer than ten. The chain links TRBV7-2 to TRBJ2-7; D tentatively reads TRBD1 or TRBD2 (7 bases each). There are 15 residues in the CDR3. The germline gives CDR1 SGHTA, CDR2 FQGNSA. V lost 5 bases and J lost 0, with 14 bases in between. The CDR3 sequence: CASSPQGGSSYEQYF. The CDR3, as DNA: TGTGCCAGCAGCCCCCAGGGGGGGAGCTCCTACGAGCAGTACTTC.

J is TRBJ2-3 and V is TRBV19; no firm D call. CDR1 and CDR2 (germline): LNHDA, SQIVND (reference sequence). Between the trimmed V and J ends, which lost 4 bases and 11 bases, there was a span of 10 bases. This CDR3 is built from 11 residues. The CDR3 DNA is TGTGCCAGTAGTACACACTACTGGCAGTATTTT. This sequence encodes CASSTHYWQYF.

The rearrangement joins TRBV24-1 to TRBJ2-2; TRBD2 agrees at 9 bases. V gave up 9 bases and J gave up 0 bases; unmatched junction bases: 7. This CDR3 spans 16 amino acids. The germline gives CDR1 KGHDR, CDR2 SFDVKD. The CDR3 nucleotides are TGTGCCACCCGGCCAAGCGGGGGGCCGAACACCGGGGAGCTGTTTTTT. It yields the protein CATRPSGGPNTGELFF.

This CDR3 is CASSARRGGPLQETQYF. CDR3 DNA: TGTGCCAGCAGCGCCAGGCGCGGGGGGCCTTTACAAGAGACCCAGTACTTC. The chain combines TRBV9 with TRBJ2-5, with TRBD2 matching 8 bases. J lost 2 bases, V lost 3 bases, and 12 bases had no gene match. The CDR3 has 17 residues. Germline-derived CDR1 and CDR2 are SGDLS and YYNGEE.